This T cell receptor beta chain emerged from a study of CD8 T cells in Susac syndrome (dated by TCRdb to the late 2010s). Concerning the study at large: Whether CD8+ T cell activation and differentiation in Susac syndrome was antigen driven was tested using repertoire sequencing. CD8+ T cell repertoire clonality was compared between about 12 healthy donors, some 14 Susac syndrome patients and approximately 16 multiple sclerosis patients. Beyond this particular receptor, the publication reports: The number of individuals in the TCR sequencing and HLA analysis was recognized as being relatively small.

Peripheral blood CD8+ and CD4+ T cells from healthy donors, Susac syndrome patients and multiple sclerosis patients were profiled by high-throughput TCR beta sequencing. The multiple sclerosis controls were treatment-naive patients who had stable or active relapsing-remitting disease and met the revised McDonald criteria. Bulk CD8+ and CD4+ T cells were purified magnetically by negative isolation, whereas CD8+ TEMRA cells were enriched by FACS. Blood was collected in EDTA tubes and processed within 24 hours, with PBMCs isolated through density gradient centrifugation. PBMCs intended for TCR sequencing were cryopreserved in liquid nitrogen and were subsequently thawed in a 37 degrees C water bath. The sorted or isolated CD4+, CD8+ and CD8+ TEMRA cells reached a purity of at least 90%. RNA was extracted with the RNeasy kit and roughly 0.5 to 1 ug was reverse transcribed using random hexamers. TCR beta CDR3 regions were amplified with the immunoSEQ multiplex PCR assay covering 54 Vbeta and 13 Jbeta segments. To correct PCR amplification bias, a synthetic template baseline was used for both primer optimization and computational correction. In the authors' own workflow: Only productive sequences were kept, with reads annotated to V, D and J genes according to IMGT and analyzed in immunoSEQ Analyzer. Clonality was computed as one minus Shannon entropy normalized by log2 of the number of productive unique sequences. For each patient and control, public and private clones were evaluated among the 100 most prevalent clones. A clone was defined as Susac-specific if it was absent from the healthy and MS cohorts, from some 980 published viral clones and from other ImmuneACCESS disease sequences. TCRdb reprocessing: public reads trimmed at Q25 with fastp, clones called with MiXCR, in-frame beta chains kept. Entries are consolidated by CDR3 protein sequence, retaining the most common genes and DNA. TCRdb, rather than the study authors, made the V and J calls. The sample contains 150,000 to 190,000 distinct CDR3 sequences, about 94% of them found a single time. The ten largest clones take up 0.2% to 0.25% of the sample.

As regards this clonotype: Its recognized antigen is unknown. Nothing much larger sits one base from this clone, and base qualities are not available.

The germline V gene gives CDR1 as MDHEN and CDR2 as SYDVKM. The CDR3, cysteine through phenylalanine, is 15 amino acids long. Of all the DNA, just the CDR3 is kept, 45 bases in frame from base 1. Trimming takes 5 bases from V and 7 bases from J, and the germline ends sit 20 bases apart. The sample consisted of CD8+ T cells from PBMCs. The sequence links TRBV28 to TRBJ1-2; the D region possibly corresponds to TRBD1 (5 bases align). This receptor was identified in a human donor with multiple sclerosis. This receptor carries the CDR3 CASSPTLQTQGGYTF. The bases are TGTGCCAGCAGTCCCACCCTTCAAACCCAGGGTGGCTACACCTTC.